This T cell receptor (beta chain) was identified during a study of T-cell reconstitution after alpha-beta-depleted transplantation in children. Regarding the study as a whole: Roughly two months post-transplant, alpha-beta T cells reportedly originated from several hundred graft clones that had expanded.

A TCRbeta library incorporating unique molecular identifiers was prepared. TCRdb recomputed calls from the PCR reads with MiXCR, one row per CDR3 protein. The table lists hundreds of thousands of distinct CDR3 sequences, roughly 8% of them singletons. This clonotype has ten or more counts. The antigen is undetermined. This CDR3 has 17 residues. V lost 3 bases, J lost 0 bases, and 15 bases lay in between. The chain has TRBV12-3 or TRBV12-4 and TRBJ1-5, with D hard to call. The sequences come from PBMCs, mostly from graft donor cells, collected 180 days after TCRalphabeta/CD19-depleted stem cell transplant. This receptor was taken from a male patient younger than 18 who had a stem cell transplant for acute lymphoblastic leukemia, so the T cells may come from the graft donor. CDR3 bases: TGTGCCAGCAGTTTTTACGGCGGAACATATAGCAATCAGCCCCAGCATTTT. Its protein product is CASSFYGGTYSNQPQHF.